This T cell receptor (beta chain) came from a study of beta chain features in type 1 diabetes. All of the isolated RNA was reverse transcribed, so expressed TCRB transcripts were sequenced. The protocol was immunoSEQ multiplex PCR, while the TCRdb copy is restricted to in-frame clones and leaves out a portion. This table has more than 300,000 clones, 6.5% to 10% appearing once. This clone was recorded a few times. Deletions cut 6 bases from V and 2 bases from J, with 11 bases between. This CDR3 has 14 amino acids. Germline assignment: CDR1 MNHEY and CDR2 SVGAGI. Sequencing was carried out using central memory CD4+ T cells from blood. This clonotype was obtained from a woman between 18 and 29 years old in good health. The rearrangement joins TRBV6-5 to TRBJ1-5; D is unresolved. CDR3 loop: CASSRPGGNQPQHF. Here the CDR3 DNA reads TGTGCCAGCAGCCGCCCTGGGGGCAATCAGCCCCAGCATTTT.